The 21 T cell receptor beta chains reported below all come from one sample, sequenced in a study of cytomegalovirus exposure and HLA in healthy donors (dated by TCRdb to 2016 to 2017). The library was generated by the immunoSEQ multiplex PCR assay. For the multiplex PCR, a mixture combining 60 forward primers for TCR Vbeta segments and 13 reverse primers for TCR Jbeta segments was used. TCRdb stores this immuneACCESS table with in-frame sequences only. Part of the clones is absent; in the studies checked, under half of the shortfall reflects unresolved V genes, and no reason is known for the rest. For this sample there are about 160,000 clones; 80% appear just once. The top ten hold roughly 6.2% of the sample. Sequenced sample: PBMCs. Source of these receptors: a male donor in good health and CMV-seropositive.

This clone showed up just a few times. This rearrangement joins TRBV6-4 to TRBJ1-6; D is ambiguous. The germline V gene has CDR1 MRHNA and CDR2 SNTAGT. V lost 8 bases, J lost 7 bases, and 18 bases lay in between. The CDR3 extends over 15 amino acids. CDR3 bases: TGTGCCAGCCGAAGAGTTACAGAACCGAATTCACCCCTCCACTTT. It is translated as CASRRVTEPNSPLHF.

The rearrangement links TRBV6-4 to TRBJ2-7, with TRBD2 as a possible D gene (5 bases). The V and J ends lost 6 bases and 8 bases respectively, with 17 bases between them. Germline CDR1 reads MRHNA; CDR2 reads SNTAGT. The CDR3 extends over 13 amino acids. Written as DNA, the CDR3 is TGTGCCAGCAGCGATCTCCGTCAGCGGAAGCAGTACTTC. Protein product: CASSDLRQRKQYF.

The chain recombines TRBV7-9 with TRBJ2-7, with D possibly TRBD1 on 6 matching bases. This CDR3 has 18 amino acids. The germline V gene encodes CDR1 SEHNR and CDR2 FQNEAQ (reference sequence). V was shortened by 7 bases and J by 1 base, with 26 bases between the two germline ends. The CDR3 loop reads CASTNNPTGQGFSYEQYF. The DNA of the CDR3 is TGTGCCAGCACCAACAACCCTACAGGGCAGGGTTTTTCCTACGAGCAGTACTTC.

The chain combines TRBV2 with TRBJ1-4, with D perhaps TRBD1 (5 bases). Trimming stripped 7 bases from V and 7 bases from J, with 10 bases between. The germline CDR1 and CDR2 sequences are SNHLY and FYNNEI. The CDR3 contains 12 residues. The CDR3 nucleotides are TGTGCCAGCATGACAGAACCTGAAAAACTGTTTTTT. Its protein is CASMTEPEKLFF. Full variable domain (outside the CDR3, taken from reference TRBV2 and TRBJ1-4): EPEVTQTPSHQVTQMGQEVILRCVPISNHLYFYWYRQILGQKVEFLVSFYNNEISEKSEIFDDQFSVERPDGSNFTLKIRSTKLEDSAMYFCASMTEPEKLFFGSGTQLSVL.

The chain employs TRBV29-1 and TRBJ1-2; D unresolved. The V end lost 6 bases, the J end lost 7 bases, and 21 bases lay between the germline ends. This CDR3 is 14 amino acids long. CDR1 SQVTM and CDR2 ANQGSEA come from the germline V gene. The CDR3 protein is CSVARLYGMVGYTF. In nucleotides, the CDR3 is TGCAGCGTCGCTAGGCTCTACGGAATGGTTGGCTACACCTTC.

The chain combines TRBV6-5 with TRBJ1-2; perhaps TRBD1 as D (5 bases). V lost 6 bases and J lost 8, with 19 bases in between. The CDR3 totals 14 residues. Per germline, CDR1 MNHEY and CDR2 SVGAGI. CDR3 coding DNA: TGTGCCAGCAGGCACCCCCTGGCAGGGTTAGGCTACACCTTC. This sequence encodes CASRHPLAGLGYTF.

The chain links TRBV6-5 to TRBJ2-7, with a weak D call TRBD1 (5 bases). This CDR3 is built from 13 residues. The germline V gene has CDR1 MNHEY and CDR2 SVGAGI. Trimming stripped 9 bases from V and 0 bases from J, with 12 bases between. CDR3 loop: CASFDRNSYEQYF. The CDR3 bases are TGTGCCAGTTTCGACAGAAACTCCTACGAGCAGTACTTC.

CDR3 DNA sequence: TGTGCCAGTAGTAGGTACAGGGGGCCCTATGAAGCTTTCTTT. Translation gives CASSRYRGPYEAFF. This sequence joins TRBV19 and TRBJ1-1; 9 nucleotides match TRBD1. The CDR3 is 14 amino acids. V shed 4 bases and J 7 bases; nucleotides not matched to a gene: 7. Germline V lookup: CDR1 LNHDA, CDR2 SQIVND (reference sequence).

In its sample, this clone was seen a few times. The chain employs TRBV28 and TRBJ1-1, with 8 bases aligning to TRBD1. The CDR3 covers 14 residues. The trim removed 7 bases at V and 5 bases at J, leaving 9 bases unmatched. Per the germline V gene, CDR1 is MDHEN and CDR2 is SYDVKM. This chain's CDR3 is CASTLDRGRTEAFF. The CDR3 DNA reads as TGTGCCAGCACCTTAGACAGGGGAAGGACTGAAGCTTTCTTT. Filled out from reference TRBV28 and TRBJ1-1, the complete variable domain reads DVKVTQSSRYLVKRTGEKVFLECVQDMDHENMFWYRQDPGLGLRLIYFSYDVKMKEKGDIPEGYSVSREKKERFSLILESASTNQTSMYLCASTLDRGRTEAFFGQGTRLTVV.

The chain links TRBV28 to TRBJ1-4; 7 bases map to TRBD1. V was clipped by 4 bases and J by 0 bases; unmatched bases: 8. The CDR3 consists of 17 residues. CDR1 and CDR2 from the germline V gene are MDHEN and SYDVKM. As DNA, the CDR3 is TGTGCCAGCAGTTCGCTCGCAGGGGGGACAACTAATGAAAAACTGTTTTTT. As protein: CASSSLAGGTTNEKLFF.

J is TRBJ2-5 and V is TRBV6-5; D gene uncertain. Trimming left V 6 bases short and J 2 bases short, with 4 bases between. The CDR3 totals 11 residues. The germline gives CDR1 MNHEY, CDR2 SVGAGI. CDR3 DNA sequence: TGTGCCAGCAGAGCTCAAGAGACCCAGTACTTC. This codes for CASRAQETQYF.

The chain joins TRBV4-2 to TRBJ1-1, with a possible D match to TRBD1 (5 bases). The CDR3 contains 15 residues. Germline CDR1 LGHNA, CDR2 YNFKEQ. V was trimmed by 1 base and J by 4 bases, leaving 13 bases between them. As DNA, the CDR3 is TGTGCCAGCAGCCAAGCGGCGGGGGTTGGCACTGAAGCTTTCTTT. Its protein is CASSQAAGVGTEAFF.

The rearrangement joins TRBV30 to TRBJ2-7; maybe TRBD2 (5 bases). Trimming left V 4 bases short and J 0 bases short, with 7 bases between. The CDR3 runs 12 residues. Per the germline V gene, CDR1 is GTSNPN and CDR2 is SVGIG (reference sequence). For the CDR3, the DNA is TGTGCCTGGACTAGCAGCTCCTACGAGCAGTACTTC. Translating it yields CAWTSSSYEQYF.

V gene TRBV18 combines with J gene TRBJ2-7; unclear D gene. The CDR3 covers 13 residues. The V end lost 3 bases, the J end lost 3 bases, and 9 bases lay between the germline ends. Germline CDR1 reads KGHSH; CDR2 reads LQKENI. CDR3 in amino acids: CASSPTVNYEQYF. CDR3 nucleotide sequence: TGTGCCAGCTCACCTACTGTTAACTACGAGCAGTACTTC. Filled out from reference TRBV18 and TRBJ2-7, the complete variable domain reads NAGVMQNPRHLVRRRGQEARLRCSPMKGHSHVYWYRQLPEEGLKFMVYLQKENIIDESGMPKERFSAEFPKEGPSILRIQQVVRGDSAAYFCASSPTVNYEQYFGPGTRLTVT.

The gene calls are TRBV28 and TRBJ2-7; the D gene is possibly TRBD1 (6 bases). Germline loops: CDR1 MDHEN, CDR2 SYDVKM. The CDR3 spans 15 residues. Trimming shortened V by 7 bases and J by 0 bases, and 16 bases separated the two germline ends. The CDR3 is CASNSAGTTSYEQYF. The CDR3 DNA sequence: TGTGCCAGCAATTCCGCCGGGACAACCTCCTACGAGCAGTACTTC.

The J gene is TRBJ2-4, the V gene TRBV7-2; D might be TRBD1 (5 bases). This CDR3 has 14 amino acids. The V end lost 2 bases, the J end lost 2 bases, and 7 bases lay between the germline ends. CDR1 and CDR2 (germline): SGHTA, FQGNSA. The CDR3 region is CASSLQGSKNIQYF. The CDR3 region has the DNA TGTGCCAGCAGCTTACAGGGATCCAAAAACATTCAGTACTTC. The full variable domain, in which reference TRBV7-2 and TRBJ2-4 provide the parts outside the CDR3, is GAGVSQSPSNKVTEKGKDVELRCDPISGHTALYWYRQSLGQGLEFLIYFQGNSAPDKSGLPSDRFSAERTGGSVSTLTIQRTQQEDSAVYLCASSLQGSKNIQYFGAGTRLSVL.

This chain links TRBV6-5 with TRBJ1-5; 10 bases match TRBD1. Trimming at V came to 4 bases and at J to 5 bases, leaving 8 bases not matched to a gene. Germline values: CDR1 MNHEY, CDR2 SVGAGI. This CDR3 is 16 amino acids long. The CDR3 loop is CASSLFATGGDQPQHF. CDR3 coding DNA: TGTGCCAGCAGTTTGTTTGCGACAGGGGGCGATCAGCCCCAGCATTTT.

V gene TRBV9 combines with J gene TRBJ2-3, with D perhaps TRBD2 (6 bases). The ends were cut back, 1 base at V and 0 bases at J, with 12 bases in the middle. CDR3 length: 16 amino acids. The germline V gene has CDR1 SGDLS and CDR2 YYNGEE. This CDR3 is CASSVLAEGSTDTQYF. CDR3 nucleotide sequence: TGTGCCAGCAGCGTATTAGCGGAGGGGAGCACAGATACGCAGTATTTT.

This chain joins TRBV5-1 and TRBJ2-1; 11 nucleotides align to TRBD2. Germline trimming cut 4 bases from V and 6 bases from J; bases unmatched to any gene: 6. In germline, CDR1 is SGHRS, CDR2 YFSETQ. This CDR3 has 15 amino acids. CDR3 in amino acids: CASSPSGRPFNEQFF. For the CDR3, the DNA is TGCGCCAGCAGCCCTAGCGGGAGGCCCTTCAATGAGCAGTTCTTC.

Regarding this clone: Compared with germline, one end of the junction differs, possibly owing to a read error. J is TRBJ2-1 and V is TRBV7-9, with 7 bases lining up with TRBD2. The CDR3 sequence is 15 residues long. Germline CDR1 SEHNR, CDR2 FQNEAQ (reference sequence). The CDR3 DNA is TGTTCCAGCAGCCGGAGCGGGGTCTCCTACAATGAGCAGTTCTTC. This sequence encodes CSSSRSGVSYNEQFF.

This rearrangement joins TRBV6-6 to TRBJ2-7; 9 positions match TRBD1. Trimming at V came to 5 bases and at J to 5 bases, leaving 10 bases not matched to a gene. The V gene's germline CDR1 is MNHNY and CDR2 SVGAGI (reference sequence). CDR3 length: 15 residues. The CDR3 sequence: CASSDRTGVKNEQYF. The CDR3, as DNA: TGTGCCAGCAGTGACCGGACAGGGGTTAAAAACGAGCAGTACTTC.